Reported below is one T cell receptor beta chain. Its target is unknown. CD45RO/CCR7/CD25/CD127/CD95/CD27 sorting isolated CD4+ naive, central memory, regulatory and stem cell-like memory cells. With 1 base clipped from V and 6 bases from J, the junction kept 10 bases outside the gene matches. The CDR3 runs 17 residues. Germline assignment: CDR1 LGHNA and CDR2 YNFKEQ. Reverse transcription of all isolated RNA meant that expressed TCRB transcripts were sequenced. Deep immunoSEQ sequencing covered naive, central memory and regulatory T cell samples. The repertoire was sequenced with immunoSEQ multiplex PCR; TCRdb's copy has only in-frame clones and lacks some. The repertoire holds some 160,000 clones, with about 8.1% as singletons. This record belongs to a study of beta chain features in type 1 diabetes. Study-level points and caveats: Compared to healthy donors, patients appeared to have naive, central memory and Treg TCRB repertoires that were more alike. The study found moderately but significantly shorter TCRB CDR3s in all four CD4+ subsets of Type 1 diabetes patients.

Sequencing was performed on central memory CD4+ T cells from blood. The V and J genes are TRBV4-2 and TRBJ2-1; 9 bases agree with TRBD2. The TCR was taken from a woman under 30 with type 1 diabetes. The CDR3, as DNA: TGTGCCAGCAGCCAAGCGGCGGGAGGGCCTGGTGCCAATGAGCAGTTCTTC. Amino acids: CASSQAAGGPGANEQFF.